The rows below give T cell receptor beta chains drawn from one sample of a study of preoperative IRX-2 immunotherapy in early breast cancer. Some clones are missing from TCRdb's copy, which holds only in-frame ones; the method was immunoSEQ multiplex PCR. This table has some 19,000 clones, 85% appearing once. The sample consisted of lymph node tissue, taken after IRX-2 immunotherapy. The source of these receptors is a human donor with breast cancer. CDR3s include the opening cysteine and the closing phenylalanine or tryptophan. D genes are given only for firm matches. The listing skips clone size in some rows; elsewhere it reads once, few, many or a size class.

size	V	J	D	DNA	CDR3
.	TRBV30	TRBJ1-5	.	TGTGCCTGGAGCCTCGACAGTTATCAGCCCCAGCATTTT	CAWSLDSYQPQHF
.	TRBV28	TRBJ2-7	TRBD1	TGTGCCAGCAGCTTAACCGGGACAGGGTCCCACGAGCAGTACTTC	CASSLTGTGSHEQYF
once	TRBV1	TRBJ2-1	.	TGCGCCAGCAGCCAAGAGACTAGCGGGAGGGTTACCTACAATGAGCAGTTCTTC	CASSQETSGRVTYNEQFF
.	TRBV6-8	TRBJ1-1	.	TGTGCCATCAGCCAGGGAATGAACACTGAAGCTTTCTTT	CAISQGMNTEAFF
once	TRBV6-8	TRBJ2-7	TRBD1	TGTGCCATCAAGAAGGACAGGCGGCACTACGAGCAGTACTTC	CAIKKDRRHYEQYF
.	TRBV10-1	TRBJ1-5	.	TGCGCCAGCAGTGGACAGCTGAATCAACCCCAGCATTTT	CASSGQLNQPQHF
.	TRBV6-8	TRBJ2-7	TRBD1	TGTGCCAGCAGTGAGTGGACAGGAGTCTACGAGCAGTACTTC	CASSEWTGVYEQYF
.	TRBV10-2	TRBJ1-5	TRBD1	TGCGCCAGCAGTGTAGGGACAGGGAGTCAGCCCCAGCATTTT	CASSVGTGSQPQHF
.	TRBV11-3	TRBJ2-6	TRBD1	TGTGCCAGCAGCAACGACAGGGCTGGGGCCAACGTCCTGACTTTC	CASSNDRAGANVLTF
.	TRBV15	TRBJ2-7	TRBD2	TGTGCCACCCCAAAAGGACTAGCGGGCTACGAGCAGTACTTC	CATPKGLAGYEQYF
few	TRBV18	TRBJ1-4	TRBD1	TGTGCCAGCTCACCACTTACTCAGGGGGCTCAGGAAAAACTGTTTTTT	CASSPLTQGAQEKLFF
.	TRBV6-8	TRBJ2-5	TRBD1	TGTGCCAGCAGTGGAGTGGGGACAGGCGATATTGGGACCCAGTACTTC	CASSGVGTGDIGTQYF
.	TRBV11-3	TRBJ2-7	TRBD1	TGTGCCAGCAGCTCGAGGACAGGGGGCGGCGAGCAGTACTTC	CASSSRTGGGEQYF
once	TRBV10-2	TRBJ1-1	.	TGCGCCAGCAGACGACCCGGGACCCCTGAAGCTTTCTTT	CASRRPGTPEAFF
.	TRBV15	TRBJ2-3	TRBD2	TGTGCCACCAGCAGTAAGAGGCGGTCTAGCGGGGGCCCGGAGACGCAGTATTTT	CATSSKRRSSGGPETQYF
.	TRBV6-8	TRBJ1-2	TRBD1	TGTGCCAGCAGACCTATTTACCCCGGGACAGGGAGGGGCTACACCTTC	CASRPIYPGTGRGYTF
.	TRBV10-2	TRBJ2-2	.	TGCGCCAGCAGTGAGTCCGGAGTGGGGTCGAACACCGGGGAGCTGTTTTTT	CASSESGVGSNTGELFF